These 20 T cell receptor beta chains originate from one sample sequenced in a study of shared clonotypes between healthy human individuals (dated by TCRdb to about 2020). The library was made by the immunoSEQ multiplex PCR assay. TCRdb provides this immuneACCESS table in a form limited to in-frame rearrangements. Some clones are lacking; in checked studies, under half of them reflect an unresolved V gene, and why the rest are absent is not known. Present in this sample are 500,000 to 550,000 clones, around 95% of which were seen just once. The ten most abundant clones make up around 0.067% of the sample. What was sequenced was naive CD4+ T cells sorted from blood. The cell subset or site label, read with the paper, signifies: CD45RA+ positively selected. These receptors were collected from a woman in her 30s in good health.

The chain couples TRBV7-2 to TRBJ2-5, with 10 bases lining up with TRBD1. The DNA end is a closer match to TRBJ2-7, so the J assignment may be wrong. The CDR3 has 16 amino acids. Germline CDR1 and CDR2: SGHTA and FQGNSA. The CDR3 DNA reads as TGTGCCAGCAGCTTAGTATGGGGACAGGGGAACCACGAGCAGTACTTC. Translating it yields CASSLVWGQGNHEQYF.

This sequence joins TRBV7-9 and TRBJ2-2; possibly TRBD2 for D (5 bases). V lost 3 bases, J lost 3 bases, and 14 bases lay in between. The CDR3 totals 16 residues. CDR1 is SEHNR and CDR2 is FQNEAQ in the germline V gene (reference sequence). The CDR3 DNA is TGTGCCAGCAGCTTTATAGAGGGCGCGGACACCGGGGAGCTGTTTTTT. This encodes CASSFIEGADTGELFF.

The rearrangement links TRBV5-1 to TRBJ2-2; weak D call: TRBD1 (6 bases). This CDR3 region has 16 residues. Germline V gene data show CDR1 as SGHRS and CDR2 as YFSETQ. The ends were cut back, 4 bases at V and 5 bases at J, with 18 bases in the middle. CDR3 DNA sequence: TGCGCCAGCAGCCCAATGGCGGGCCAGGGGACCGGGGAGCTGTTTTTT. Amino acid sequence: CASSPMAGQGTGELFF. Filled out from reference TRBV5-1 and TRBJ2-2, the complete variable domain reads KAGVTQTPRYLIKTRGQQVTLSCSPISGHRSVSWYQQTPGQGLQFLFEYFSETQRNKGNFPGRFSGRQFSNSRSEMNVSTLELGDSALYLCASSPMAGQGTGELFFGEGSRLTVL.

The chain has TRBV15 and TRBJ1-5, with unresolved D. The CDR3 has 15 residues. Trimming left V 5 bases short and J 7 bases short, with 18 bases between. The germline gives CDR1 LNHNV, CDR2 YYDKDF (reference sequence). The CDR3 nucleotides read TGTGCCACCAGCGGAATGGCAGGCACCGGCCAGCCCCAGCATTTT. It specifies CATSGMAGTGQPQHF.

This sequence joins TRBV28 and TRBJ1-5; 11 nucleotides match TRBD1. Looked up from germline, CDR1 is MDHEN and CDR2 is SYDVKM. V gave up 3 bases and J gave up 4 bases; unmatched junction bases: 5. The CDR3 sequence is 16 residues long. CDR3 in amino acids: CASSFPGQGANQPQHF. The DNA for the CDR3 is TGTGCCAGCAGTTTCCCCGGACAGGGGGCGAATCAGCCCCAGCATTTT.

The chain combines TRBV7-8 with TRBJ2-7; either TRBD1 or TRBD2 may supply D (6 bases each). Germline CDR1 and CDR2: SGHVS and FQNEAQ. The CDR3 is 14 amino acids. Trimming pared 1 base from V and 5 bases from J, leaving 12 bases between. DNA for the CDR3: TGTGCCAGCAGCTTAGAGGGGGGAGCCAACGAGCAGTACTTC. Translation: CASSLEGGANEQYF.

V and J are TRBV5-1 and TRBJ2-3; no definite D call. Per germline, CDR1 SGHRS and CDR2 YFSETQ. Deletions cut 4 bases from V and 0 bases from J, with 9 bases between. The CDR3 is 14 residues long. This CDR3 is CASSRDGSTDTQYF. The CDR3 region has the DNA TGCGCCAGCAGCCGTGACGGTAGCACAGATACGCAGTATTTT.

This chain joins TRBV6-5 and TRBJ2-7, with TRBD1 matching over 7 bases. V shed 8 bases and J 2 bases; nucleotides not matched to a gene: 6. Germline V gene sequence: CDR1 MNHEY, CDR2 SVGAGI. There are 13 residues in the CDR3. CDR3 nucleotides: TGTGCCAGCTGCCGGACAGGCGCCTACGAGCAGTACTTC. Encoded protein: CASCRTGAYEQYF.

The gene calls are TRBV6-4 and TRBJ2-2; 9 bases line up with TRBD1. V lost 6 bases to trimming and J lost 0 bases; unmatched junction nucleotides: 2. Germline-derived CDR1 and CDR2 are MRHNA and SNTAGT. CDR3 length: 15 residues. The CDR3 region is CASRRQGANTGELFF. CDR3 DNA: TGTGCCAGCAGGCGACAGGGGGCGAACACCGGGGAGCTGTTTTTT.

The CDR3 loop is CASSPRNTGNTGELFF. The CDR3 DNA follows: TGTGCCAGCTCACCCAGGAACACCGGGAACACCGGGGAGCTGTTTTTT. The chain couples TRBV18 to TRBJ2-2; D is undetermined. This CDR3 spans 16 amino acids. The germline CDR1 and CDR2 sequences are KGHSH and LQKENI. The germline V and J ends were trimmed by 3 bases and 1 base, with 12 bases remaining between them.

The chain uses TRBV15 and TRBJ1-1, with D uncertain. The germline CDR1 and CDR2 sequences are LNHNV and YYDKDF (reference sequence). Trimming removed 4 bases at V and 10 bases at J, with 19 bases between. The CDR3 spans 14 residues. The CDR3 DNA sequence: TGTGCCACCAGCACGACTGGAGAAGGTCCCAGAGCTTTCTTT. It is translated as CATSTTGEGPRAFF.

This chain connects TRBV5-1 to TRBJ2-7, with TRBD1 matching 9 bases. CDR3 length: 14 residues. With V trimmed by 3 bases and J by 2 bases, 3 bases remained unmatched. Germline V gives CDR1 SGHRS, CDR2 YFSETQ. The CDR3 region has the DNA TGCGCCAGCAGCTCGGACAGGGGTGCCTACGAGCAGTACTTC. This sequence encodes CASSSDRGAYEQYF.

The rearrangement joins TRBV29-1 to TRBJ2-2; possible D gene TRBD1, 6 bases. This CDR3 is built from 15 residues. Trimming removed 6 bases at V and 3 bases at J, with 17 bases between. The germline V gene has CDR1 SQVTM and CDR2 ANQGSEA. This chain's CDR3 is CSVGQQGTDTGELFF. CDR3 nucleotide sequence: TGCAGCGTCGGACAGCAGGGTACGGACACCGGGGAGCTGTTTTTT.

J is TRBJ1-4 and V is TRBV10-3, with D tentatively TRBD1 (5 bases). Per the germline V gene, CDR1 is ENHRY and CDR2 is SYGVKD. This CDR3 region has 16 residues. Trimming cost V 0 bases and J 7 bases, with 15 bases left between them. CDR3 loop: CAISESVGGSLEKLFF. The DNA of the CDR3 is TGTGCCATCAGTGAGTCGGTTGGGGGGTCGCTTGAAAAACTGTTTTTT.

Comments on this clone: This same CDR3 is encoded by further DNA sequences in the sample. The chain is built from TRBV18 and TRBJ2-7; D tentatively reads TRBD1 or TRBD2 (5 bases each). V was shortened by 2 bases and J by 5 bases, with 7 bases between the two germline ends. CDR1 and CDR2 from the germline V gene are KGHSH and LQKENI. CDR3 size: 12 residues. CDR3 DNA sequence: TGTGCCAGCTCACCAAGGGGAGACGAGCAGTACTTC. It encodes CASSPRGDEQYF.

The chain joins TRBV5-5 to TRBJ2-7, with D perhaps matching TRBD1 (5 bases). Trimming pared 3 bases from V and 2 bases from J, leaving 12 bases between. CDR3 length: 14 amino acids. The germline V gene has CDR1 SGHKS and CDR2 YYEKEE (reference sequence). This CDR3 reads CASSSSGSTYEQYF. CDR3 nucleotides: TGTGCCAGCAGCTCGTCAGGGTCCACCTACGAGCAGTACTTC.

For the CDR3, the DNA is TGCGCCAGCAGGTACACAGGATCCTACGAGCAGTACTTC. Translated: CASRYTGSYEQYF. This sequence joins TRBV5-1 and TRBJ2-7; D possibly corresponds to TRBD1 (5 bases). The CDR3 has 13 amino acids. Trimming left V 5 bases short and J 1 base short, with 10 bases between. Germline V gene sequence: CDR1 SGHRS, CDR2 YFSETQ. The complete variable domain, with remaining parts taken from reference TRBV5-1 and TRBJ2-7, reads KAGVTQTPRYLIKTRGQQVTLSCSPISGHRSVSWYQQTPGQGLQFLFEYFSETQRNKGNFPGRFSGRQFSNSRSEMNVSTLELGDSALYLCASRYTGSYEQYFGPGTRLTVT.

In its sample, this clone was seen once. The gene calls are TRBV5-1 and TRBJ2-1; 10 bases are a match to TRBD2. Germline CDR1 and CDR2: SGHRS and YFSETQ. This CDR3 is 16 amino acids long. Trimming at V came to 2 bases and at J to 4 bases, leaving 6 bases not matched to a gene. The CDR3 sequence: CASSLQAGGPYNEQFF. CDR3 in DNA: TGCGCCAGCAGCTTACAAGCGGGAGGGCCTTACAATGAGCAGTTCTTC.

This chain joins TRBV7-2 and TRBJ2-1, with a tentative D call TRBD2 (6 bases). Germline values: CDR1 SGHTA, CDR2 FQGNSA. CDR3 length: 14 residues. V dropped 7 bases and J dropped 5 bases, with 15 bases sitting between them. The CDR3 DNA sequence: TGTGCCAGCACCAGTCGGGACTTCAACAATGAGCAGTTCTTC. It yields the protein CASTSRDFNNEQFF.

This clone was counted once. This rearrangement joins TRBV28 to TRBJ1-1; weak D call: TRBD1 (5 bases). The CDR3 length is 18 residues. Trimming stripped 10 bases from V and 0 bases from J, with 27 bases between. Germline loops: CDR1 MDHEN, CDR2 SYDVKM. The CDR3: CATIPGRLRGFMNTEAFF. The DNA for the CDR3 is TGTGCCACGATTCCGGGCCGACTAAGGGGCTTCATGAACACTGAAGCTTTCTTT.